This T cell receptor (beta chain) is drawn from a study of T cell repertoires in cytomegalovirus infection. The CDR3 runs to 16 residues. TCRdb re-called the reads through MiXCR, storing one row per CDR3 protein. The repertoire includes approximately 700,000 distinct CDR3 sequences, roughly 36% of them detected once, and around 3% sits in the top ten. A remark on this clonotype: Its specificity is unknown. A much larger clone lies one base from this, so it may be a read error.

Whole-study findings and limits: Individuals carrying CMV plus the relevant HLA were identified by cumulative frequency of public TCR beta families.

The TCR originated in a human donor in good health (CMV status not recorded). Some clones in this sample may be carry-over from other donors' samples. This sequence joins TRBV12-3 or TRBV12-4 and TRBJ2-5, with TRBD2 matching 10 bases. Sample: PBMCs. The CDR3 reads CASSSRGLAFQETPYF. The CDR3 DNA follows: TGTGCCAGCAGTTCACGGGGACTAGCGTTCCAAGAGACCCCGTACTTC.